This paragraph reports one T cell receptor beta chain. V was trimmed by 6 bases and J by 0 bases, leaving 11 bases between them. The germline gives CDR1 SGHRS, CDR2 YFSETQ. The CDR3 has 14 amino acids. This sample was included in a study of blood T cells in healthy people across ages. Alongside a J-beta primer mix, a sample-barcoded 5' primer served in a second PCR lasting about 7 to 11 cycles. TCRdb ran MiXCR on the 5' RACE reads and lists one entry per CDR3 protein. The sample includes about 1.7 million distinct CDR3 sequences, over 25% seen only once; the top ten take 7.7%. This chain connects TRBV5-1 to TRBJ2-3; D tentatively reads TRBD1 or TRBD2 (6 bases each). Material for sequencing was blood. The TCR comes from a woman in her thirties in good health. CDR3 in DNA: TGCGCCAGCAAGGGGGGAGTAAGCACAGATACGCAGTATTTT. Translated: CASKGGVSTDTQYF.